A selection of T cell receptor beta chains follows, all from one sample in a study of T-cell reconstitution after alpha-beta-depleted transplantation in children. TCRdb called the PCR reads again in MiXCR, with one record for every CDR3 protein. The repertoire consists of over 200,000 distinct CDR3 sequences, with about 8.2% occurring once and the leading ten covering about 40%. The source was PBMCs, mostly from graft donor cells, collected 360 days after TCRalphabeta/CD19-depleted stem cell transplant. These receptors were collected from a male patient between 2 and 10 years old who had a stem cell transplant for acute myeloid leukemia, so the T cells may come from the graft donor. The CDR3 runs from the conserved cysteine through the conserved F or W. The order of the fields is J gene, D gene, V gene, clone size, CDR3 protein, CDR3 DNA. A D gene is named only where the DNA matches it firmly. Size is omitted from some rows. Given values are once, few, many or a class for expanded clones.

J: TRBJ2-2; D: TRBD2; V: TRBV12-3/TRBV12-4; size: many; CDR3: CASTPRGGSTGELFF; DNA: TGTGCCAGCACCCCTCGGGGCGGGAGCACCGGGGAGCTGTTTTTT
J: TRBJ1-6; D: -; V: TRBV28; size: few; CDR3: CASSLWDLRDSPNSPLHF; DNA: TGTGCCAGCAGTTTATGGGACCTCAGGGATTCCCCAAATTCACCCCTCCACTTT
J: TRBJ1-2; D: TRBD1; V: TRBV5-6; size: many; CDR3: CASLSTGLNYGYTF; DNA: TGTGCCAGCTTATCGACAGGGCTTAACTATGGCTACACCTTC
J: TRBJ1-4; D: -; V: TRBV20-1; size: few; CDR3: CSARGQADEKLFF; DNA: TGCAGTGCTAGGGGCCAGGCAGATGAAAAACTGTTTTTT
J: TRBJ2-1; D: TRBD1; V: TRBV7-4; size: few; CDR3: CASSNSPGQADNEQFF; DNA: TGTGCCAGCAGCAACAGTCCCGGACAGGCTGACAATGAGCAGTTCTTC
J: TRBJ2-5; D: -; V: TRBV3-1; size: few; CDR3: CASSQIAVMSETQYF; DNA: TGTGCCAGCAGCCAAATAGCCGTTATGTCAGAGACCCAGTACTTC
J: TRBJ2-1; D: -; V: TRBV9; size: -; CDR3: CASSAPGRGLTQFF; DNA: TGTGCCAGCAGCGCCCCAGGTCGGGGGCTTACGCAGTTCTTC
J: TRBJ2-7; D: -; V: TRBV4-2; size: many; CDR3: CASSQDRSYYEQYF; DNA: TGTGCCAGCAGCCAAGACAGATCATACTACGAGCAGTACTTC
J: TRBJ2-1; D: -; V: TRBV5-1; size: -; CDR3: CASSFASLSYNEQFF; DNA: TGCGCCAGCAGCTTCGCTAGTCTGTCCTACAATGAGCAGTTCTTC
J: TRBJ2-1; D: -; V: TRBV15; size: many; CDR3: CATSRDPGTLGNEQFF; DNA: TGTGCCACCAGCAGAGATCCCGGGACCCTGGGCAATGAGCAGTTCTTC
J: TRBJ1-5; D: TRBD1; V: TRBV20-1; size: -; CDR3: CSATDRGHQPQHF; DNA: TGCAGTGCCACCGACAGGGGCCATCAGCCCCAGCATTTT